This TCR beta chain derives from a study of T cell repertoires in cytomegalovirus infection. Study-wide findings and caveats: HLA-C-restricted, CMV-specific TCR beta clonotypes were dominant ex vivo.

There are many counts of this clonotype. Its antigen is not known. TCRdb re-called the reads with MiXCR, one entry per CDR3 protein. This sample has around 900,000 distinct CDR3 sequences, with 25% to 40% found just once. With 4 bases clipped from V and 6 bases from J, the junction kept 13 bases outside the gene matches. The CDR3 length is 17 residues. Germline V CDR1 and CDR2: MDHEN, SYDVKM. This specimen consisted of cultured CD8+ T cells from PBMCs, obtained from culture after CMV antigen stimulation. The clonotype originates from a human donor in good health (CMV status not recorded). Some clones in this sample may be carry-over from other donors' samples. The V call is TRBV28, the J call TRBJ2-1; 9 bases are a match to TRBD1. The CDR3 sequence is CASSSPRQGDDINEQFF. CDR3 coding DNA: TGTGCCAGCAGTTCTCCCCGACAGGGGGACGATATCAATGAGCAGTTCTTC.